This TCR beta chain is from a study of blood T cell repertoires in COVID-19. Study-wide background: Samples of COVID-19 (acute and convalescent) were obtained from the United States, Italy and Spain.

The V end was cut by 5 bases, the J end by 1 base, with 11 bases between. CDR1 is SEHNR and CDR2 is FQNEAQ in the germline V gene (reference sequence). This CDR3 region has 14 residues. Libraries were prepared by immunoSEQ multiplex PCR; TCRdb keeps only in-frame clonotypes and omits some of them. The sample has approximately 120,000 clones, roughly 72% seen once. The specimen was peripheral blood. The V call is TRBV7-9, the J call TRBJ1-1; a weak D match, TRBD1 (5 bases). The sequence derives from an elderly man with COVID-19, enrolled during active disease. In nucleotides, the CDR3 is TGTGCCAGCAGCCCAGGGTATTCGAACACTGAAGCTTTCTTT. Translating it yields CASSPGYSNTEAFF. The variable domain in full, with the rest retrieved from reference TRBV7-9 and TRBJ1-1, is DTGVSQNPRHKITKRGQNVTFRCDPISEHNRLYWYRQTLGQGPEFLTYFQNEAQLEKSRLLSDRFSAERPKGSFSTLEIQRTEQGDSAMYLCASSPGYSNTEAFFGQGTRLTVV.